This TCR beta chain came from a study of T cells in Graves' hyperthyroidism and ophthalmopathy. The source material, RNA transcripts, was used to amplify TCR beta CDR3 regions. The HTBI primer set served for first-round RT-PCR of the TCR CDR3. Via MiXCR, TCRdb re-called the multiplex PCR reads, giving one row per CDR3 protein. This sample carries more than 300,000 distinct CDR3 sequences, approximately 14% of them seen once, and the ten largest clones take about 20%. In this sample, this clonotype turned up many times. Ophthalmopathy cases met thresholds of Clinical Activity Score at least 3, NOSPECS grade at least 4 and duration under 3 months. This CDR3 has 14 amino acids. Unmatched junction bases numbered 10, after V lost 5 bases and J lost 9 bases. Germline V gives CDR1 DFQATT, CDR2 SNEGSKA (reference sequence).

Sequenced: blood. The clonotype originates from a woman in her twenties or thirties with Graves' ophthalmopathy. The J gene is TRBJ2-1, the V gene TRBV20-1, with 10 bases fitting TRBD2. The CDR3, as DNA: TGCAGTGCTCGGACTAGCGGCCCTGAGGGTGAGCAGTTCTTC. Residues: CSARTSGPEGEQFF.